The present T cell receptor (beta chain) was sequenced within a study of graft-versus-host responses after intestinal transplantation. The overall study: The whole recipient group had anti-thymocyte globulin induction followed by tacrolimus and steroids for 2 to 3 years.

This clone is termed medium-sized. Researchers placed roughly 200,000 CFSE-labeled responder cells in culture with roughly 200,000 irradiated, violet-dye-labeled stimulator cells. Sorted cells were CFSE-low CD3+CD4+ or CD3+CD8+ proliferating responders. Germline loops: CDR1 SGHTA, CDR2 FQGNSA. Trimming took 4 bases from V and 3 from J; bases not matched to a gene: 4. CDR3 length equals 14 residues. Sequenced by immunoSEQ multiplex PCR; TCRdb stores in-frame clones only, minus some. Of 7,000 to 8,000 clones listed, more than 25% are singletons. The sequences come from alloreactive CD4+ T cells from a mixed lymphocyte reaction culture, collected before transplantation. Subset of the sample: CFSE-low proliferating T cells sorted from roughly six-day pre-transplant mixed lymphocyte reaction (GvH or HvG direction). This chain connects TRBV7-2 to TRBJ2-7, with TRBD1 identical over 9 bases. The receptor comes from a human patient who was an organ donor for intestinal transplantation. The CDR3 loop reads CASSSDRGFYEQYF. DNA of the CDR3: TGTGCCAGCAGCTCGGACAGGGGTTTCTACGAGCAGTACTTC. Variable domain in full (rest from reference TRBV7-2 and TRBJ2-7): GAGVSQSPSNKVTEKGKDVELRCDPISGHTALYWYRQSLGQGLEFLIYFQGNSAPDKSGLPSDRFSAERTGGSVSTLTIQRTQQEDSAVYLCASSSDRGFYEQYFGPGTRLTVT.